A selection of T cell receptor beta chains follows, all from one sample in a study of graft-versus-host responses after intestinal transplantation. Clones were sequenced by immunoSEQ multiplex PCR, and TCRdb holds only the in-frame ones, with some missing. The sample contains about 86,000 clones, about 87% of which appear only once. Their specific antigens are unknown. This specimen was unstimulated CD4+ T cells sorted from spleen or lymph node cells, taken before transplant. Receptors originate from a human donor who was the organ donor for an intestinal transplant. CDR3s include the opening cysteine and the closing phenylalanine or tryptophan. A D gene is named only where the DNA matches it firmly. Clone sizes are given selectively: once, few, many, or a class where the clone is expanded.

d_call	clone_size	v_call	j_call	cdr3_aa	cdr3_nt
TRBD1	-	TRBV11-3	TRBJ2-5	CASSLGTGMDSSEETQYF	TGTGCCAGCAGCTTAGGGACAGGGATGGACTCCTCCGAAGAGACCCAGTACTTC
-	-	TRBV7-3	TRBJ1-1	CASSLFEGTEAFF	TGTGCCAGCAGCTTATTCGAGGGAACTGAAGCTTTCTTT
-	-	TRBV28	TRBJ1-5	CATLTGHSNQPQHF	TGTGCCACCCTTACGGGTCATAGCAATCAGCCCCAGCATTTT
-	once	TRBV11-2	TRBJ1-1	CASSPKDRNTEAFF	TGTGCCAGCAGCCCCAAGGACAGGAACACTGAAGCTTTCTTT
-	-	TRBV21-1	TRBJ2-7	CASIRDWQVEQYF	TGTGCCAGCATCAGAGATTGGCAGGTCGAGCAGTACTTC
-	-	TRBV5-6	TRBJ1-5	CASSLGRGQPQHF	TGTGCCAGCAGCTTGGGTAGAGGACAGCCCCAGCATTTT
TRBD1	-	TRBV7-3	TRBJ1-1	CASSRTGQGYTEAFF	TGTGCCAGCAGCCGAACGGGACAGGGATACACTGAAGCTTTCTTT
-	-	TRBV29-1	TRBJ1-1	CSVGGRPEAFF	TGCAGCGTTGGCGGGCGACCTGAAGCTTTCTTT
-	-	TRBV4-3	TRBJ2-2	CASSGGTNTGELFF	TGCGCCAGCAGCGGGGGGACGAACACCGGGGAGCTGTTTTTT
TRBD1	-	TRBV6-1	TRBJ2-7	CASSRGTGGSYEQYF	TGTGCCAGCAGTAGAGGGACAGGGGGATCCTACGAGCAGTACTTC
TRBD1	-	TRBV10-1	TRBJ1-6	CARSPYTTGTEEAPLHF	TGCGCCAGGTCCCCCTATACAACCGGGACAGAAGAGGCACCCCTCCACTTT
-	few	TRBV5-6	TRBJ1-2	CASSSDSYGYTF	TGTGCCAGCAGCTCAGACAGCTATGGCTACACCTTC
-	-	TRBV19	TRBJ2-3	CASSMYPGLLTDTQYF	TGTGCCAGTAGTATGTACCCGGGACTCCTCACAGATACGCAGTATTTT
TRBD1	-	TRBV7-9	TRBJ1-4	CASSLDRGNEKLFF	TGTGCCAGCAGCTTGGACAGGGGGAACGAAAAACTGTTTTTT
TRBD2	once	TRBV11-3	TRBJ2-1	CASSFQAAGLNEQFF	TGTGCCAGCAGCTTTCAGGCAGCGGGATTGAATGAGCAGTTCTTC
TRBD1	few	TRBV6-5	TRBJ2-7	CASSYSNRGREQYF	TGTGCCAGCAGTTACTCGAACAGGGGGCGCGAGCAGTACTTC
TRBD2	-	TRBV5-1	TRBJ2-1	CASSLGAGGAYNEQFF	TGCGCCAGCAGCTTGGGAGCGGGAGGAGCCTACAATGAGCAGTTCTTC
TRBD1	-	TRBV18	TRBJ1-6	CATRRATGDVNSPLHF	TGTGCCACCAGACGCGCGACAGGGGATGTTAATTCACCCCTCCACTTT
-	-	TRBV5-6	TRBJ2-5	CASSLRETQYF	TGTGCCAGCAGCTTGCGAGAGACCCAGTACTTC
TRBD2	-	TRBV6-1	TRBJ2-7	CASSGGLAGLVYEQYF	TGTGCCAGCAGTGGAGGACTAGCGGGATTAGTGTACGAGCAGTACTTC
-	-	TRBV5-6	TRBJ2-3	CASSLLGGPPDTQYF	TGTGCCAGCAGCTTGCTTGGCGGGCCTCCAGATACGCAGTATTTT
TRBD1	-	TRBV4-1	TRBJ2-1	CASRGHTGAVRSYNEQFF	TGCGCCAGCAGGGGTCATACAGGGGCGGTTCGATCCTACAATGAGCAGTTCTTC
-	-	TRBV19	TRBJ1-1	CASRYGPEAFF	TGTGCCAGTAGATATGGGCCTGAAGCTTTCTTT
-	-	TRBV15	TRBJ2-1	CATSMRADSYNEQFF	TGTGCCACCAGCATGCGAGCGGATTCCTACAATGAGCAGTTCTTC
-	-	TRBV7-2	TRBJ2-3	CASSLTMRVTRDTQYF	TGTGCCAGCAGCTTAACTATGCGGGTGACGCGAGATACGCAGTATTTT
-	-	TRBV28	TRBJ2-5	CASSLTGGDQETQYF	TGTGCCAGCAGTTTAACGGGGGGCGACCAAGAGACCCAGTACTTC
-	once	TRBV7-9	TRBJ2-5	CASSFSVGGETQYF	TGTGCCAGCAGCTTCAGCGTGGGGGGAGAGACCCAGTACTTC
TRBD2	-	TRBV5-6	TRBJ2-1	CASSLPSGRASSYNEQFF	TGTGCCAGCAGCTTGCCTAGCGGGAGGGCCAGCTCCTACAATGAGCAGTTCTTC
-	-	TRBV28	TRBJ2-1	CASSLGGRVYNEQFF	TGTGCCAGCAGTTTAGGAGGGCGGGTTTACAATGAGCAGTTCTTC
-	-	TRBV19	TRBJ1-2	CASGLLGYTF	TGTGCCTCGGGACTCTTAGGCTACACCTTC
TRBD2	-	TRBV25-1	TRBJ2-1	CASSLSSGLALYNEQFF	TGTGCCAGCAGTCTGTCATCTGGACTAGCGCTGTACAATGAGCAGTTCTTC
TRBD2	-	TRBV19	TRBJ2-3	CASRGGLTQYF	TGTGCCAGTAGGGGAGGGCTCACGCAGTATTTT
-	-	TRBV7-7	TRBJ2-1	CASSLSNEQFF	TGTGCTAGCAGCCTGAGCAATGAGCAGTTCTTC
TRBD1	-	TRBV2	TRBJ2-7	CASTRDRVYEQYF	TGTGCCAGCACCCGGGACAGGGTGTACGAGCAGTACTTC
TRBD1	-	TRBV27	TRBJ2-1	CASSLRTGGYNEQFF	TGTGCCAGCAGTTTACGGACAGGGGGCTACAATGAGCAGTTCTTC
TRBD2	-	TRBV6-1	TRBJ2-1	CASRARTSGSNEQFF	TGTGCCAGCCGAGCTCGGACTAGCGGCTCCAATGAGCAGTTCTTC
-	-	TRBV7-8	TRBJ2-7	CASSALERAEQYF	TGTGCCAGCAGCGCCCTTGAGAGGGCCGAGCAGTACTTC
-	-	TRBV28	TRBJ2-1	CASGGEQFF	TGTGCCAGCGGGGGCGAGCAGTTCTTC
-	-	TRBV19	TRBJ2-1	CASIGGGGSEQFF	TGTGCCAGTATTGGGGGCGGGGGTTCGGAGCAGTTCTTC
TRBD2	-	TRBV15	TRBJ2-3	CATSLRLALSTDTQYF	TGTGCCACCAGCCTCCGACTAGCCCTGAGCACAGATACGCAGTATTTT
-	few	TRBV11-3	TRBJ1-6	CASSLDTDSPLHF	TGTGCCAGCAGCTTAGATACAGATTCACCCCTCCACTTT
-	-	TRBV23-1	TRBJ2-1	CASRGSRQFF	TGCGCCAGCCGGGGGTCGAGGCAGTTCTTC
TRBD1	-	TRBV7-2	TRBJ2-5	CASSSTGGQETQYF	TGTGCCAGCAGCTCGACAGGGGGGCAAGAGACCCAGTACTTC
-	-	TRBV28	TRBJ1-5	CATDRHVDQPQHF	TGTGCCACAGACAGGCATGTGGATCAGCCCCAGCATTTT
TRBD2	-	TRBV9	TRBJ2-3	CASGSDGRASTDTQYF	TGTGCCAGCGGAAGTGATGGGAGGGCCAGCACAGATACGCAGTATTTT
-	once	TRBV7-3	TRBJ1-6	CASSLLGGVRSPLHF	TGTGCCAGCAGCTTACTCGGCGGGGTACGGTCACCCCTCCACTTT
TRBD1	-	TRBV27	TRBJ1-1	CASSPRTGVGGMNTEAFF	TGTGCCAGCAGTCCCCGGACAGGGGTTGGGGGGATGAACACTGAAGCTTTCTTT
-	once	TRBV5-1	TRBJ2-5	CASSQLGLGETQYF	TGCGCCAGCAGCCAGCTCGGCCTCGGGGAGACCCAGTACTTC
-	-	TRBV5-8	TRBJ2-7	CASRWGRASEQYF	TGTGCCAGCAGGTGGGGCCGCGCAAGCGAGCAGTACTTC
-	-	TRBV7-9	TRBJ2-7	CASSLSLYEQYF	TGTGCCAGCAGCCTAAGTCTCTACGAGCAGTACTTC
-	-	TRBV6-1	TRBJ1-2	CASSRQDYGYTF	TGTGCCAGCAGCCGACAGGACTATGGCTACACCTTC
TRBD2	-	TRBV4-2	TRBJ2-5	CASSVVAGDHETQYF	TGTGCCAGCAGCGTGGTAGCGGGAGATCACGAGACCCAGTACTTC
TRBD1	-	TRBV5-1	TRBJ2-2	CASSLVTGANTGELFF	TGCGCCAGCAGCTTAGTAACAGGGGCGAACACCGGGGAGCTGTTTTTT
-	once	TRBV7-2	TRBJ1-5	CASSLTALSNQPQHF	TGTGCCAGCAGCCTGACAGCCCTAAGCAATCAGCCCCAGCATTTT
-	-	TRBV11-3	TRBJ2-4	CASSPRYF	TGTGCCAGCAGCCCCCGGTACTTC
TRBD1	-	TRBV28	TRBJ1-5	CASRRGDRGVNQPQHF	TGTGCCAGCAGACGAGGGGACAGGGGGGTCAATCAGCCCCAGCATTTT
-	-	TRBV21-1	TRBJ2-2	CASSLYRDYHPEDTGELFF	TGTGCCAGCAGCTTGTACCGGGACTACCATCCTGAGGACACCGGGGAGCTGTTTTTT
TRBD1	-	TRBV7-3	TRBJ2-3	CASSVDRAADTQYF	TGTGCCAGCAGCGTAGACAGGGCGGCAGATACGCAGTATTTT
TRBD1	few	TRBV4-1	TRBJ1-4	CASSQVGRRQGKLFF	TGCGCCAGCAGCCAAGTTGGAAGGAGACAGGGGAAACTGTTTTTT